These T cell receptor beta chains were read from a single sample in a study of human T cells and chemical hapten exposure. Via MiXCR, TCRdb re-called the RACE reads, giving one row per CDR3 protein. This table has around 150,000 distinct CDR3 sequences, around 13% appearing once. This specimen was whole blood, taken in connection with sensitization to the hapten diphenylcyclopropenone (DPC). The receptor source for this set is a woman in her 30s with alopecia areata. Some clones in this sample may be carry-over from other donors' samples. CDR3s include the opening cysteine and the closing phenylalanine or tryptophan. Fields, in order: V gene, J gene, D gene, clone size, CDR3 protein, CDR3 DNA. A D gene is named only where the DNA matches it firmly. Clone size is shown for a subset of rows, as once, few, many or a class of expanded clone.

TRBV6-6,TRBJ2-7,TRBD2,-,CASSQTSMYEQYF,TGTGCCAGCAGTCAGACTAGCATGTACGAGCAGTACTTC
TRBV20-1,TRBJ2-3,TRBD2,-,CSADSGTSGGIDTQYF,TGCAGTGCTGATTCCGGGACTAGCGGGGGTATAGATACGCAGTATTTT
TRBV28,TRBJ2-1,-,-,CASSPSTYSYNEQFF,TGTGCCAGCAGTCCATCTACGTACTCCTACAATGAGCAGTTCTTC
TRBV7-3,TRBJ2-1,-,few,CASSPGQDNEQFF,TGTGCCAGCAGCCCCGGGCAAGACAATGAGCAGTTCTTC
TRBV2,TRBJ2-1,-,few,CASSETGGLASGNEQFF,TGTGCCAGCAGTGAAACTGGGGGCCTAGCGTCGGGGAATGAGCAGTTCTTC
TRBV7-3,TRBJ1-4,-,-,CASIPGVEEGFGNEKLFF,TGTGCCAGCATCCCTGGGGTGGAAGAAGGGTTCGGTAATGAAAAACTGTTTTTT
TRBV11-3,TRBJ1-1,-,many,CASSFSVGTEAFF,TGTGCCAGCAGCTTTTCGGTCGGCACTGAAGCTTTCTTT
TRBV29-1,TRBJ2-1,TRBD2,few,CSVGLAGGPYNEQFF,TGCAGCGTTGGCCTAGCGGGGGGCCCATACAATGAGCAGTTCTTC
TRBV7-2,TRBJ1-6,-,-,CASSLERYSPLHF,TGTGCCAGCAGCTTAGAACGGTATTCACCCCTCCACTTT
TRBV30,TRBJ2-1,TRBD2,few,CAWSSGTRPFNEQFF,TGTGCCTGGAGTTCAGGGACTAGACCCTTTAATGAGCAGTTCTTC
TRBV20-1,TRBJ2-7,TRBD2,many,CSASAPSGRPHEQYF,TGCAGTGCTAGTGCCCCTAGCGGGAGGCCCCACGAGCAGTACTTC
TRBV7-9,TRBJ2-3,TRBD2,-,CASSHRVAGLRDTQYF,TGTGCCAGCAGCCACCGGGTAGCGGGGTTAAGAGATACGCAGTATTTT
TRBV28,TRBJ1-2,TRBD1,few,CASSFLGQGAGYGYTF,TGTGCCAGCAGTTTCCTTGGACAGGGGGCTGGGTATGGCTACACCTTC
TRBV28,TRBJ2-2,-,few,CASSPYQRTGELFF,TGTGCCAGCAGTCCCTATCAACGCACCGGGGAGCTGTTTTTT
TRBV5-1,TRBJ1-6,-,few,CASSLAQENSPLHF,TGCGCCAGCAGCTTGGCCCAGGAGAATTCACCCCTCCACTTT
TRBV3-1,TRBJ1-1,TRBD1,few,CASNQGARGTEAFF,TGTGCCAGCAACCAGGGGGCCCGAGGCACTGAAGCTTTCTTT
TRBV5-1,TRBJ2-2,-,few,CASRLPGTVNTGELFF,TGCGCCAGCCGACTCCCGGGGACGGTGAACACCGGGGAGCTGTTTTTT
TRBV30,TRBJ2-2,-,many,CAWSPWDPNTGELFF,TGTGCCTGGAGTCCGTGGGACCCCAACACCGGGGAGCTGTTTTTT
TRBV28,TRBJ2-4,-,many,CASRTPLLGLAKNIQYF,TGTGCCAGCAGGACCCCTCTCCTAGGACTAGCCAAAAACATTCAGTACTTC
TRBV5-1,TRBJ2-1,TRBD2,once,CASSSTAGISYNEQFF,TGCGCCAGCAGCTCCACAGCGGGGATCTCCTACAATGAGCAGTTCTTC
TRBV6-1,TRBJ2-7,TRBD2,once,CASSEAVAGYYEQYF,TGTGCCAGCAGTGAAGCGGTAGCGGGGTACTACGAGCAGTACTTC
TRBV3-1,TRBJ1-6,-,few,CASSQAPYNSPLHF,TGTGCCAGCAGCCAAGCCCCTTATAATTCACCCCTCCACTTT